This T cell receptor (beta chain) was captured in a study of early T cells in non-severe SARS-CoV-2 infection. Across the study: Sequencing of unsorted whole blood was done on bulk RNA, leaving chains unpaired. Study-wide findings and caveats: Anti-spike CD8 responses were favored in VDJdb matching, and private and CD4 specificities were missed.

Attached unique molecular identifiers marked individual cDNA molecules. Via MiXCR, TCRdb re-called the 5' RACE reads, giving one row per CDR3 protein. The sample includes roughly 80,000 distinct CDR3 sequences, approximately 11% of them seen just once. This clonotype was detected only a few times. Its matching antigen is unknown. Sequenced material: whole blood, taken at baseline. This clonotype originated in an adult who was a healthcare worker with PCR-confirmed SARS-CoV-2 infection or an uninfected control (not recorded which).

The CDR3 DNA is TGTGCCAGCAGCTTAGTCCAGGGGAGGGGTCAAGCCGAAGCTTTCTTT. The encoded protein is CASSLVQGRGQAEAFF. This chain connects TRBV7-8 to TRBJ1-1; D is possibly TRBD1 (6 bases). Germline V gene sequence: CDR1 SGHVS, CDR2 FQNEAQ. The CDR3 is made up of 16 amino acids. Between the trimmed V and J ends, which lost 1 base and 8 bases, there was a span of 20 bases.